The entry below gives a single T cell receptor beta chain sequence along with its context. This clone was detected a few times. The antigen this receptor binds is unknown. Base qualities are not at hand, and no much larger clone is one base apart. The cohort consisted of 600 to 750 healthy bone marrow donors. At the time of sampling, every cohort member was nominally healthy, though immune exposures that went unrecorded were likely present. The donor tested CMV seropositive, placing the donor among the 289 seropositive members of the cohort. A peripheral blood sample was provided by each donor, and peripheral blood mononuclear cells were used for TCR beta sequencing. Genomic DNA was extracted from the blood cell samples with the Qiagen DNeasy Blood Extraction Kit. This record belongs to a study of cytomegalovirus exposure and HLA in healthy donors (TCRdb year 2017). In the study overall: According to an earlier analysis of around 600 of the donors, roughly 180 million T cells yielded 117 million unique TCR beta sequences and 276 Gb of sequence data. Around 320 gigabases of sequencing data and approximately 85 million unique TCR sequences were included in an early release covering 500 to 750 HLA-typed donors. Of the 350 to 450 genotyped donors, roughly 80% fell in the genetic ancestry cluster associated with self-reported Caucasian donors. The aim of the study was to test whether cataloging public T cell receptors could identify signatures of past pathogen exposure. The T cell repertoires of 700 or so subjects were profiled by immunosequencing and related to cytomegalovirus serostatus. A separate validation cohort of roughly 120 different subjects was used in addition to the roughly 620-subject first cohort. To predict cytomegalovirus infection status, the study brought together high-throughput TCR immunosequencing, statistical association of individual TCRs with disease status, and machine learning. A later analysis re-analyzed previously published TCR beta repertoires from 550 to 700 donors and added high-resolution HLA genotyping to study TCR occurrence patterns. In the later analysis, no new phenotypic data were used to find candidate immune exposures; instead, reliance was placed on TCR beta sequences and their occurrence across donors. An earlier analysis of approximately 630 of the donors applied high-throughput TCR beta sequencing to assess whether each TCR beta V gene segment acted as functional or pseudogenic. Donor age, sex, ethnicity and CMV serostatus were collected together with the repertoire data. A later genetic analysis used genome-wide SNP genotypes for about 55% of the 666 donors, treating that subset as a discovery cohort. Every discovery cohort repertoire had been produced on one sequencing platform. Class I and class II HLA loci were covered by the typing at four-digit resolution. The number of donors typed differed by locus, with 629-630 for A, B, C, DRB1 and DQB1, about 500 for DQA1, approximately 580 for DPA1, and 400 to 490 for DPB1. A few DR-DQ haplotypes were treated as single units for association and clustering because of strong linkage in the cohort. Across under 500 genotyped donors of the cohort, an average of approximately 240,000 unique TCR beta nucleotide sequences per donor were sequenced, and about a sixth of those sequences were non-productive.

Between the V and J ends, shortened by 2 bases and 2 bases respectively, the junction contains 7 bases. CDR3 length: 14 amino acids, cysteine to phenylalanine. Left in the record is the CDR3 DNA by itself, 42 bases read in frame from the first base. From a lookup of the germline V gene, CDR1 and CDR2 are SGHRS and YFSETQ. The paper as a whole reports these results and caveats: V-gene and J-gene trimming of TCR beta chains was associated with a missense DCLRE1C variant in a later genetic analysis, and the association was replicated in an independent cohort. In the study, some 160 TCR beta chains were listed as associated with cytomegalovirus. Strong co-occurrence of HLA alleles, especially DR and DQ, made assigning TCR associations to individual alleles difficult. It was suggested by the authors that the approach could potentially be generalized to other disease states and immunological phenotypes. Cytomegalovirus status was reported to be diagnosed by the classifier with high specificity and sensitivity in both the original and validation cohorts. A group of highly shared sequence variants was considered likely to be a technical artifact of the sequencing pipeline. Specific HLA alleles were associated with roughly 16,000 TCR beta sequences at a false discovery rate of 0.05 in a later analysis. For the cohort, immune exposure information was limited to CMV serostatus. A later analysis found that most CMV-associated TCR beta chains appeared HLA-restricted, with HLA associations seemingly driven largely by CMV exposure. Most TCR sequences were observed very rarely across donors, whereas some public TCRs were present in many individuals. According to a later genetic analysis, donors in an Asian-associated ancestry cluster had fewer N-insertions in productive TCRs than the roughly 670-donor mean. In an earlier analysis of under 600 of the donors, most TCR beta V segments were observed in productive rearrangements about 87% or about 30% of the time, broadly matching IMGT annotations. A later analysis reported that several top co-occurrence clusters appeared linked to parvovirus B19, influenza, CMV and Epstein-Barr virus. A later analysis found that TCR association rates varied across HLA loci, with DRB1 alleles showing the most associated TCRs and HLA-C alleles the fewest. A further reported finding was that TCR beta sequences accurately predicted the HLA-A and HLA-B alleles for most subjects in the first cohort. Compared with equally common non-associated chains, HLA-associated TCR beta chains in a later analysis were more clonally expanded and had lower generation probabilities. HLA typing was unavailable for some donors at each locus, so association tests used only the typed subset. Linkage disequilibrium might explain the correlated functional status among segregating V segments, but an unknown experimental factor could not be ruled out. Presence/absence analyses assumed roughly uniform sequencing depth across donors, an assumption that may not hold. Because counts were too low, seventeen rarely observed V segments, including chromosome 9 orphons, were excluded from the earlier analysis of roughly 580 of the donors. Three of the identified cytomegalovirus-associated TCR beta chains were confirmed in vitro to be specific for cytomegalovirus antigens. The 87-base-pair reads could not distinguish some IMGT-functional V segments, including TRBV6-2 and TRBV6-3, so those segments were excluded. Only TCR beta chains were sequenced in this cohort, and the absence of alpha or paired-chain data limited detectable features.

The method behind the library was the immunoSEQ multiplex PCR assay. A mixture of 60 forward primers for TCR Vbeta segments and 13 reverse primers for TCR Jbeta segments was used in the multiplex PCR. The CDR3 region of rearranged TCR beta genes was amplified from genomic DNA by a multiplex PCR assay. The Illumina HiSeq System was used to sequence the amplified TCR beta libraries as 87-base-pair reads. Under the source paper's analysis protocol: A later analysis counted about 80 million unique TCR beta chains across the 550 to 750 repertoires, and some 11 million of these chains were shared by at least two donors. Raw reads were error-corrected and collapsed into unique sequences by a nearest-neighbor algorithm in which closely related sequences were merged to remove PCR and sequencing errors. CDR3 sequences were aligned to IMGT reference sequences to assign V, D and J gene segments. For a sequence to be retained, at least a six-nucleotide match to both a V gene segment and a J gene segment was required. Rearrangements were classified as productive when the CDR3 lacked stop codons and remained in frame with V and J, and all other rearrangements were classified as non-productive. Following IMGT convention, CDR3 was defined as the stretch from the second conserved V-encoded cysteine up to the conserved J-encoded phenylalanine. The earlier analysis of some 580 of the donors excluded any sequence lacking an unambiguous match to a single V gene segment. An earlier analysis of fewer than 750 of the donors classified V segments as functional when productive rearrangements were above 56.7% and as segregating when the standard deviation between donors was above 5%. A statistical classification framework was built for diagnosing cytomegalovirus status from the catalog of TCR beta chain sequences. In a later analysis, TCR nucleotide sequences were compared against IMGT/GENE-DB human TR gene sequences so that V and J genes could be assigned. The TCRdist pipeline was used in a later analysis to assign CDR3 sequences and most-parsimonious VDJ recombination scenarios. In a later analysis, each TCR beta chain was defined by its CDR3 amino acid sequence together with its V-gene family, and reads without a unique V-gene family were excluded. As a way to deal with suspected cross-contamination and a sequencing artifact, a later analysis dropped nearly 600 nucleotide sequences that were highly shared and had low generation probability. In a later analysis, a clonal expansion index was calculated for each public chain from normalized within-repertoire ranks of inferred template counts. A later analysis computed generation probabilities with a VDJ recombination model fitted to out-of-frame rearrangements, and checked the results against IGoR. In a later analysis, TCR-TCR, TCR-HLA and TCR-CMV co-occurrence was scored with hypergeometric tests, and a repertoire-size bias correction was applied to TCR pairs. In a later analysis, false discovery rates were estimated by permuting HLA or CMV assignments 20 times. A later analysis grouped co-occurring TCRs with DBSCAN, adding TCRdist sequence similarity when clustering within HLA-allele-positive subsets. For co-occurrence clustering, repertoires with fewer than 30,000 or more than 120,000 public chains were excluded, along with a handful of repertoires with anomalous nucleotide sharing. In TCRdb, the immuneACCESS table is reduced to in-frame sequences with V and J assigned. These tables do not hold every clone; where another copy was compared, an unresolved V gene accounts for under half, and the others remain unexplained. V and J calls and clone size follow that table, whereas D and trimming were derived from the DNA. The sample yields about 130,000 clones; approximately 9% were counted once. The ten largest account for 5.5% to 8% of the sample.

This TCR came from a woman aged 40 to 49 in good health and CMV-seropositive. The chain couples TRBV5-1 to TRBJ2-2; TRBD2 might be the D gene, on 5 matching bases. Material for sequencing was PBMCs. This receptor has the CDR3 CASSFPSNTGELFF. Here is the DNA: TGCGCCAGCAGCTTCCCTAGCAACACCGGGGAGCTGTTTTTT.